This T cell receptor beta chain stems from a study of shared clonotypes between healthy human individuals. Study-wide findings and caveats: The study generally estimated greater richness for naive than memory subsets.

Sequencing used immunoSEQ multiplex PCR; TCRdb keeps in-frame clones, though not all of them. The profile shows roughly 1,500,000 clones, 95% to 99% of them singletons. To note about this clone: The target antigen is unknown.

This TCR derives from a man aged 25 to 40 in good health. The sample comprised naive CD4+ T cells sorted from blood. Subset in this sample: CD45RA+ positively selected.

CDR3 in DNA: TGTGCCAGCAGCGTAGGTCCCTCTATACACTTGAACACTGAAGCTTTCTTT. Translation gives CASSVGPSIHLNTEAFF. The rearrangement uses TRBV9 and TRBJ1-1; D is undetermined. The CDR3 contains 17 residues. The V end lost 0 bases, the J end lost 0 bases, and 15 bases lay between the germline ends. CDR1 SGDLS and CDR2 YYNGEE come from the germline V gene. Looking up the rest from reference TRBV9 and TRBJ1-1 gives the full variable domain: DSGVTQTPKHLITATGQRVTLRCSPRSGDLSVYWYQQSLDQGLQFLIQYYNGEERAKGNILERFSAQQFPDLHSELNLSSLELGDSALYFCASSVGPSIHLNTEAFFGQGTRLTVV.